This T cell receptor beta chain appears in the sequencing data of a study of blood T cell repertoires in COVID-19. The germline V and J ends were trimmed by 3 bases and 5 bases, with 8 bases remaining between them. CDR3 length: 12 residues. Per the germline V gene, CDR1 is MGHRA and CDR2 is YSYEKL. Sequencing was performed with immunoSEQ multiplex PCR; in TCRdb, only in-frame clones are kept and a portion is missing. Of under 200,000 clones listed, roughly 91% were seen once; the top ten hold about 4.9%. Only one count was recorded for this clone. V and J are TRBV4-1 and TRBJ2-7, with D tentatively TRBD2 (5 bases). Sequenced sample: peripheral blood. This TCR derives from a man younger than 35 with COVID-19, enrolled during active disease. The CDR3 is CASSHSGDEQYF. The CDR3 nucleotides are TGCGCCAGCAGCCACTCCGGGGACGAGCAGTACTTC.